These T cell receptor beta chains were read from a single sample in a study of T cell changes during pregnancy in multiple sclerosis. Assay used: immunoSEQ multiplex PCR; TCRdb lists only in-frame clones, some missing. Of around 58,000 clones listed, under 95% are singletons. The source material was CD4+ T cells from peripheral blood mononuclear cells, sampled after pregnancy. The source of these receptors is a female donor in good health, enrolled as a control in a pregnancy study. Both conserved end residues are part of each CDR3. Each record gives: D gene, V gene, J gene, clone size, CDR3 DNA, CDR3 protein. A D gene is named only where the DNA matches it firmly. Clone size is stated in some rows and not others, as once, few, many or a class when expanded.

d_call: TRBD2
v_call: TRBV30
j_call: TRBJ2-3
clone_size: .
cdr3_nt: TGTGCCTGCTTAGCGGGGAGAGATACGCAGTATTTT
cdr3_aa: CACLAGRDTQYF

d_call: .
v_call: TRBV7-8
j_call: TRBJ1-3
clone_size: .
cdr3_nt: TGTGCCAGCAGCTCGGTCTACGGCTCTGGAAACACCATATATTTT
cdr3_aa: CASSSVYGSGNTIYF

d_call: TRBD1
v_call: TRBV28
j_call: TRBJ1-3
clone_size: once
cdr3_nt: TGTGCCAGCAGGAATACAGGGGAAGTGACTGGAAACACCATATATTTT
cdr3_aa: CASRNTGEVTGNTIYF

d_call: .
v_call: TRBV7-3
j_call: TRBJ1-1
clone_size: .
cdr3_nt: TGTGCCAGCAGCTTAGACTTCGGTCTGAACACTGAAGCTTTCTTT
cdr3_aa: CASSLDFGLNTEAFF

d_call: .
v_call: TRBV6-1
j_call: TRBJ1-6
clone_size: .
cdr3_nt: TGTGCCAGCAGTGAGGCGACAGGCCAAAATTCACCCCTCCACTTT
cdr3_aa: CASSEATGQNSPLHF

d_call: .
v_call: TRBV6-1
j_call: TRBJ1-1
clone_size: .
cdr3_nt: TGTGCCAGCAGGACAGTCACGAACACTGAAGCTTTCTTT
cdr3_aa: CASRTVTNTEAFF

d_call: TRBD1
v_call: TRBV30
j_call: TRBJ2-3
clone_size: .
cdr3_nt: TGTGCCTGGGCTACAGGGGGCACAGATACGCAGTATTTT
cdr3_aa: CAWATGGTDTQYF

d_call: .
v_call: TRBV5-1
j_call: TRBJ2-1
clone_size: .
cdr3_nt: TGCGCCAGCAGCCCAGGACACAGAAATTACAATGAGCAGTTCTTC
cdr3_aa: CASSPGHRNYNEQFF

d_call: .
v_call: TRBV5-6
j_call: TRBJ1-1
clone_size: .
cdr3_nt: TGTGCCAGCAGCTTGGCGCGGAACACTGAAGCTTTCTTT
cdr3_aa: CASSLARNTEAFF

d_call: .
v_call: TRBV19
j_call: TRBJ2-7
clone_size: .
cdr3_nt: TGTGCCAGTAGTATCAGCTCCTACGAGCAGTACTTC
cdr3_aa: CASSISSYEQYF

d_call: TRBD1
v_call: TRBV6-5
j_call: TRBJ1-6
clone_size: .
cdr3_nt: TGTGCCATCGACAGGGTAATAGGTTCACCCCTCCACTTT
cdr3_aa: CAIDRVIGSPLHF

d_call: TRBD1
v_call: TRBV11-3
j_call: TRBJ1-4
clone_size: .
cdr3_nt: TGTGCCAGCAGCTCATCGTCCCGGGACAGGGTTGACGAAAAACTGTTTTTT
cdr3_aa: CASSSSSRDRVDEKLFF

d_call: .
v_call: TRBV10-3
j_call: TRBJ2-7
clone_size: .
cdr3_nt: TGTGCCACGATATCGGCCCAGGCGACGTCCGAGCAGTACTTC
cdr3_aa: CATISAQATSEQYF

d_call: .
v_call: TRBV13
j_call: TRBJ1-6
clone_size: .
cdr3_nt: TGTGCCAGCAGCTTAACACGCTCCTATAATTCACCCCTCCACTTT
cdr3_aa: CASSLTRSYNSPLHF

d_call: TRBD1
v_call: TRBV4-3
j_call: TRBJ1-2
clone_size: .
cdr3_nt: TGCGCCAGCAGACAAGGACAGGGCCATTATGGCTACACCTTC
cdr3_aa: CASRQGQGHYGYTF

d_call: .
v_call: TRBV5-5
j_call: TRBJ1-1
clone_size: .
cdr3_nt: TGTGCCAGCAGCTTTTCGACTTACACTGAAGCTTTCTTT
cdr3_aa: CASSFSTYTEAFF

d_call: TRBD2
v_call: TRBV6-1
j_call: TRBJ2-5
clone_size: .
cdr3_nt: TGTGCCAGCAGACTAGCGGGGGGCACCGAGACCCAGTACTTC
cdr3_aa: CASRLAGGTETQYF

d_call: TRBD1
v_call: TRBV30
j_call: TRBJ1-4
clone_size: .
cdr3_nt: TGTGCCTGGAGTGCCGGGACAGGGTTGTTTTTT
cdr3_aa: CAWSAGTGLFF

d_call: .
v_call: TRBV5-6
j_call: TRBJ1-1
clone_size: .
cdr3_nt: TGTGCCAGCAGCTCACAGACCGGGAACACTGAAGCTTTCTTT
cdr3_aa: CASSSQTGNTEAFF

d_call: TRBD2
v_call: TRBV10-3
j_call: TRBJ2-7
clone_size: .
cdr3_nt: TGTGCCAATAGCGGGGGGCCCGGCGAGCAGTACTTC
cdr3_aa: CANSGGPGEQYF

d_call: .
v_call: TRBV9
j_call: TRBJ1-2
clone_size: .
cdr3_nt: TGTGCCAGCAGCCGGATAACCGGGGGTCTGGGCTACACCTTC
cdr3_aa: CASSRITGGLGYTF

d_call: .
v_call: TRBV11-3
j_call: TRBJ2-7
clone_size: .
cdr3_nt: TGTGCCAGCAGCTTAGAGCAGGGCGGCTCACCGAGCTCCTACGAGCAGTACTTC
cdr3_aa: CASSLEQGGSPSSYEQYF

d_call: .
v_call: TRBV5-4
j_call: TRBJ2-3
clone_size: .
cdr3_nt: TGTGCCAGCAGCTTTAGGACAGGGAGGGCAGATACGCAGTATTTT
cdr3_aa: CASSFRTGRADTQYF

d_call: TRBD1
v_call: TRBV15
j_call: TRBJ1-5
clone_size: .
cdr3_nt: TGTGCCACCAGCAGACCGGGACAGGGGGATCCTATTCGCAATCAGCCCCAGCATTTT
cdr3_aa: CATSRPGQGDPIRNQPQHF

d_call: TRBD1
v_call: TRBV7-9
j_call: TRBJ1-1
clone_size: .
cdr3_nt: TGTGCCAGCAGCGCGCCCCGACAGGGGGCCGGGAACACTGAAGCTTTCTTT
cdr3_aa: CASSAPRQGAGNTEAFF

d_call: .
v_call: TRBV9
j_call: TRBJ1-4
clone_size: .
cdr3_nt: TGTGCCAGCAGCGTAGGCGGGGGAATCCCAACTAATGAAAAACTGTTTTTT
cdr3_aa: CASSVGGGIPTNEKLFF

d_call: TRBD1
v_call: TRBV4-1
j_call: TRBJ1-1
clone_size: .
cdr3_nt: TGCGCCAGCAGCGGGACAGTTCTTAACACTGAAGCTTTCTTT
cdr3_aa: CASSGTVLNTEAFF

d_call: TRBD1
v_call: TRBV4-2
j_call: TRBJ2-1
clone_size: once
cdr3_nt: TGTGCCAGCAGCCAAGATCGGACAGGGAGCTCCTACAATGAGCAGTTCTTC
cdr3_aa: CASSQDRTGSSYNEQFF

d_call: .
v_call: TRBV5-4
j_call: TRBJ1-2
clone_size: once
cdr3_nt: TGTGCCAGCAGCTTTACGGTCGCGGGGTATGGCTACACCTTC
cdr3_aa: CASSFTVAGYGYTF

d_call: .
v_call: TRBV7-9
j_call: TRBJ1-1
clone_size: .
cdr3_nt: TGTGCCAGCAGCCTCGTTCCGGGGAACACTGAAGCTTTCTTT
cdr3_aa: CASSLVPGNTEAFF

d_call: TRBD1
v_call: TRBV5-1
j_call: TRBJ2-5
clone_size: .
cdr3_nt: TGCGCCAGCAGAGGACAGGGAGCGCGAGAGACCCAGTACTTC
cdr3_aa: CASRGQGARETQYF

d_call: TRBD2
v_call: TRBV11-2
j_call: TRBJ2-7
clone_size: .
cdr3_nt: TGTGCCAGCAGCCTTGGAACAGCGGGGCTCTACGAGCAGTACTTC
cdr3_aa: CASSLGTAGLYEQYF

d_call: TRBD1
v_call: TRBV29-1
j_call: TRBJ1-2
clone_size: .
cdr3_nt: TGCAGCGTTATTACAGGGGGCGCTGGTGGCTACACCTTC
cdr3_aa: CSVITGGAGGYTF

d_call: .
v_call: TRBV19
j_call: TRBJ1-2
clone_size: .
cdr3_nt: TGTGCCAGTAGTATAGGAAGGGAGAGTAATGGCTACACCTTC
cdr3_aa: CASSIGRESNGYTF

d_call: .
v_call: TRBV9
j_call: TRBJ2-3
clone_size: .
cdr3_nt: TGTGCCAGCAGCGAGGGGCCCCTGGGCAGCACAGATACGCAGTATTTT
cdr3_aa: CASSEGPLGSTDTQYF

d_call: .
v_call: TRBV30
j_call: TRBJ1-4
clone_size: .
cdr3_nt: TGTGCCTGGGAACAGGACAGAGCTAATGAAAAACTGTTTTTT
cdr3_aa: CAWEQDRANEKLFF

d_call: TRBD1
v_call: TRBV5-1
j_call: TRBJ2-7
clone_size: .
cdr3_nt: TGCGCCAGCAGCTTGTACCCTACCGGGACAGAGGTATACGAGCAGTACTTC
cdr3_aa: CASSLYPTGTEVYEQYF

d_call: .
v_call: TRBV18
j_call: TRBJ1-1
clone_size: .
cdr3_nt: TGTGCCAGCTCACCCACTTTACAGCCCACTGAAGCTTTCTTT
cdr3_aa: CASSPTLQPTEAFF

d_call: .
v_call: TRBV19
j_call: TRBJ2-6
clone_size: .
cdr3_nt: TGTGCCAGTAGTGACAGCTCTGGGGCCAACGTCCTGACTTTC
cdr3_aa: CASSDSSGANVLTF

d_call: .
v_call: TRBV7-3
j_call: TRBJ1-1
clone_size: .
cdr3_nt: TGTGCCAGCGGTGGAGGGGTGGAGACTGAAGCTTTCTTT
cdr3_aa: CASGGGVETEAFF

d_call: TRBD1
v_call: TRBV27
j_call: TRBJ1-1
clone_size: .
cdr3_nt: TGTGCCAGCAGTCATTGGGACAGGGGGCGGACTGAAGCTTTCTTT
cdr3_aa: CASSHWDRGRTEAFF

d_call: .
v_call: TRBV4-2
j_call: TRBJ2-5
clone_size: .
cdr3_nt: TGTGCCAGCAGCCAAGTTATCTGGCGCCAGGGTGGAGAGACCCAGTACTTC
cdr3_aa: CASSQVIWRQGGETQYF

d_call: .
v_call: TRBV11-2
j_call: TRBJ1-6
clone_size: .
cdr3_nt: TGTGCCAGCAGCCCCATCCGGGGGAGCTCCTATAATTCACCCCTCCACTTT
cdr3_aa: CASSPIRGSSYNSPLHF

d_call: TRBD2
v_call: TRBV7-2
j_call: TRBJ2-3
clone_size: .
cdr3_nt: TGTGCCAGCAGCTTAATACTAGCGGGGCACAGAGATACGCAGTATTTT
cdr3_aa: CASSLILAGHRDTQYF

d_call: .
v_call: TRBV25-1
j_call: TRBJ1-5
clone_size: .
cdr3_nt: TGTGCCAGCAGTGATCCGGGTCACAATCAGCCCCAGCATTTT
cdr3_aa: CASSDPGHNQPQHF

d_call: TRBD1
v_call: TRBV5-6
j_call: TRBJ2-7
clone_size: .
cdr3_nt: TGTGCCAGCAGCTTGTGGTGGACAGGGGGCTACGAGCAGTACTTC
cdr3_aa: CASSLWWTGGYEQYF

d_call: TRBD1
v_call: TRBV7-2
j_call: TRBJ1-5
clone_size: .
cdr3_nt: TGTGCCAGCAGCTTAGACAGGGGGTCGTACCAGCCCCAGCATTTT
cdr3_aa: CASSLDRGSYQPQHF

d_call: TRBD2
v_call: TRBV9
j_call: TRBJ2-1
clone_size: .
cdr3_nt: TGTGCCAGCAGCTTTAGCGGGGGCTCCTACAATGAGCAGTTCTTC
cdr3_aa: CASSFSGGSYNEQFF

d_call: TRBD2
v_call: TRBV19
j_call: TRBJ2-2
clone_size: .
cdr3_nt: TGTGCCAGTAGTATTCGGACTAGCGAGAGGTCTGGGGAGCTGTTTTTT
cdr3_aa: CASSIRTSERSGELFF

d_call: .
v_call: TRBV15
j_call: TRBJ1-2
clone_size: few
cdr3_nt: TGTGCCACCAGCAGAGGGTTAGAACCCACCTTC
cdr3_aa: CATSRGLEPTF

d_call: TRBD1
v_call: TRBV19
j_call: TRBJ1-1
clone_size: .
cdr3_nt: TGTGCCAGTAGTCCTGGACAGGGGCGGGGGGTAACTGAAGCTTTCTTT
cdr3_aa: CASSPGQGRGVTEAFF

d_call: TRBD1
v_call: TRBV11-2
j_call: TRBJ2-1
clone_size: .
cdr3_nt: TGTGCCAGCAGCTTAATAAGGGGGCGCGGGAATGAGCAGTTCTTC
cdr3_aa: CASSLIRGRGNEQFF

d_call: TRBD2
v_call: TRBV10-2
j_call: TRBJ2-3
clone_size: .
cdr3_nt: TGCGCCAGCAGGCTAGCGGCAACAGATACGCAGTATTTT
cdr3_aa: CASRLAATDTQYF

d_call: .
v_call: TRBV5-1
j_call: TRBJ2-3
clone_size: .
cdr3_nt: TGCGCCAGCAGCTCTCTGGACTTCACAGATACGCAGTATTTT
cdr3_aa: CASSSLDFTDTQYF